One and the same sample provided the 8 T cell receptor beta chains below, sequenced in a study of beta chain features in type 1 diabetes. Findings of the study overall: Patients with Type 1 diabetes showed moderately but significantly shorter TCRB CDR3s in all four CD4+ subsets.

Sequenced material consisted of expressed TCRB transcripts (all of the isolated RNA was reverse transcribed). Libraries were prepared by immunoSEQ multiplex PCR; TCRdb keeps only in-frame clonotypes and omits some of them. The sample contains approximately 24,000 clones, roughly 53% of which appear only once. These receptors have no identified antigens. What was sequenced was stem cell memory CD4+ T cells from blood. The receptor set was obtained from a young man with type 1 diabetes.

This chain joins TRBV7-2 and TRBJ2-3; D gene ambiguous. There are 15 residues in the CDR3. V was cut by 4 bases and J by 2 bases, with 13 bases left in between. Germline CDR1 reads SGHTA; CDR2 reads FQGNSA. DNA for the CDR3: TGTGCCAGCAGCTCGCGTGGCCGGGTCACAGATACGCAGTATTTT. Its protein is CASSSRGRVTDTQYF.

CDR3 sequence (DNA): TGTGCCAGCTCACCCCAGACTAGCGGCAATGAGCAGTTCTTC. As protein: CASSPQTSGNEQFF. This chain connects TRBV18 to TRBJ2-1, with 9 bases aligning to TRBD2. The length of the CDR3 is 14 residues. Germline CDR1 reads KGHSH; CDR2 reads LQKENI. J lost 6 bases, V lost 3 bases, and 3 bases had no gene match.

The J gene is TRBJ2-6, the V gene TRBV5-8; TRBD2 might be the D (5 bases). This CDR3 has 16 amino acids. Trimming shortened V by 1 base and J by 4 bases, and 12 bases separated the two germline ends. Germline V gene lookup returns CDR1 SGHTS and CDR2 YDEGEE. CDR3 region: CASSLPGKDGANVLTF. CDR3 bases: TGTGCCAGCAGCTTGCCCGGGAAGGACGGGGCCAACGTCCTGACTTTC.

This clone turned up a few times. The chain joins TRBV19 to TRBJ2-2; 12 positions match TRBD2. CDR3 length equals 18 residues. The germline CDR1 and CDR2 sequences are LNHDA and SQIVND (reference sequence). J lost 3 bases, V lost 5 bases, and 10 bases had no gene match. This CDR3 reads CASSQTSGGDVDTGELFF. CDR3 nucleotide sequence: TGTGCCAGTAGTCAGACTAGCGGGGGCGATGTGGACACCGGGGAGCTGTTTTTT.

J is TRBJ2-7 and V is TRBV7-2, with D perhaps matching TRBD1 (5 bases). Germline-derived CDR1 and CDR2 are SGHTA and FQGNSA. This CDR3 is built from 14 residues. The germline V and J ends were trimmed by 4 bases and 2 bases, with 12 bases remaining between them. The CDR3 DNA sequence: TGTGCCAGCAGCTCAGGGTTGGGGCCCTACGAGCAGTACTTC. It translates to CASSSGLGPYEQYF.

The rearrangement links TRBV7-2 to TRBJ2-7; D may be TRBD1 (5 bases). The germline V gene has CDR1 SGHTA and CDR2 FQGNSA. Trimming stripped 0 bases from V and 6 bases from J, with 9 bases between. The CDR3 spans 13 residues. The CDR3 coding sequence is TGTGCCAGCAGCTTAGCCCAGGGTACCGAGCAGTACTTC. This encodes CASSLAQGTEQYF. Looking up the rest from reference TRBV7-2 and TRBJ2-7 gives the full variable domain: GAGVSQSPSNKVTEKGKDVELRCDPISGHTALYWYRQSLGQGLEFLIYFQGNSAPDKSGLPSDRFSAERTGGSVSTLTIQRTQQEDSAVYLCASSLAQGTEQYFGPGTRLTVT.

This clone turned up a few times. The chain couples TRBV4-2 to TRBJ2-2, with D tentatively TRBD2 (6 bases). Germline V gene sequence: CDR1 LGHNA, CDR2 YNFKEQ. The CDR3 loop spans 17 amino acids. V was shortened by 0 bases and J by 6 bases, with 17 bases between the two germline ends. The CDR3 coding sequence is TGTGCCAGCAGCCAAGATCATCCGGGAGCTCAGGCCGGGGAGCTGTTTTTT. This encodes CASSQDHPGAQAGELFF.

This clone was seen only a few times. This CDR3 reads CASNGEARTEAFF. The CDR3 DNA is TGTGCCAGCAACGGGGAAGCGAGGACTGAAGCTTTCTTT. The chain links TRBV28 to TRBJ1-1; D not resolved. V was trimmed by 7 bases and J by 5 bases, leaving 14 bases between them. This CDR3 contains 13 residues. Germline CDR1 and CDR2: MDHEN and SYDVKM.